This T cell receptor beta chain stems from a study of blood T cell repertoires in COVID-19. The J segment lost 0 bases and the V segment lost 1 base, leaving 6 bases of the junction unmatched. Looked up from germline, CDR1 is LGHDT and CDR2 is YNNKEL (reference sequence). This CDR3 comprises 19 residues. This clone showed up just a few times. The repertoire was sequenced with immunoSEQ multiplex PCR; TCRdb's copy has only in-frame clones and lacks some. The table has 150,000 to 200,000 clones, approximately 85% seen once; the top ten hold 11%. The chain joins TRBV3-1 (or the pseudogene TRBV3-2) to TRBJ2-2; 12 bases align to TRBD2. Sequenced: peripheral blood. The sequence derives from a man aged 55 to 69 with active or convalescent COVID-19. The CDR3 region is CASSQGRTSGTPNTGELFF. CDR3 bases: TGTGCCAGCAGCCAAGGAAGGACTAGCGGGACCCCGAACACCGGGGAGCTGTTTTTT.